The table lists the clone carrying this TCR beta chain with a few counts. Its antigen remains unidentified. This record comes from a study of immune cell composition in non-small cell lung cancer. Normal lung sampling was at least 3 cm from the tumour, as distant as possible. Measured with immunoSEQ multiplex PCR; TCRdb has only the in-frame clones, and not every one. The profile shows about 3,000 clones, 66% of them singletons. Whole-study findings and limits: No significant correlation existed between pack-years smoked and tumour clonality. In adenocarcinoma, maximal tumour-associated clone frequency tracked TIL tumour reactivity. Tumour-associated clones >0.5% occurred in approximately 31% of adenocarcinomas, about three quarters of squamous.

In germline, CDR1 is LGHNT, CDR2 FRNRAP. V lost 6 bases to trimming and J lost 2 bases, with 14 bases between them. The CDR3 spans 16 residues. The sample comprised non-adjacent lung tissue. The source of this sequence is a human donor with non-small cell lung cancer. V usage is TRBV12-5 and J usage is TRBJ1-6; a possible D gene is TRBD1 (5 bases). The CDR3 region is CASGSGGSAYNSPLHF. The CDR3 DNA follows: TGTGCTAGTGGGAGCGGGGGGAGTGCCTATAATTCACCCCTCCACTTT.